These T cell receptor beta chains were read from a single sample in a study of blood T cell repertoires in COVID-19. Method: immunoSEQ multiplex PCR; TCRdb's copy keeps in-frame clones and lacks some. Of 45,000 to 55,000 clones listed, approximately 90% were seen once; the top ten hold around 8.3%. Sequencing used peripheral blood. The receptors originated from a woman aged 35 to 49 with active COVID-19. The conserved cysteine and the conserved F or W are not part of the CDR3 here.

TRBJ2-2,TRBV11-3,13,ASSRAGGATGELF
TRBJ2-5,TRBV29-1,15,SVGLQRLIAGLKTQY
TRBJ2-6,TRBV2,13,ASRETGAGANVLT
TRBJ2-7,TRBV19,12,ASSIEQGVYEQY
TRBJ1-1,TRBV19,13,ASSKQGRGNTEAF
TRBJ2-1,TRBV19,14,ASSIWRQGQNNEQF
TRBJ1-6,TRBV5-6,12,ASSPGQYNSPLH
TRBJ1-1,TRBV29-1,10,SVGTGGTEAF
TRBJ1-1,TRBV19,13,ASSRKGTSGTEAF
TRBJ1-4,TRBV9,13,ASSLMGAANEKLF
TRBJ2-2,TRBV19,14,ASSIKWASSSGELF
TRBJ2-1,TRBV6-6,13,ASSYSRGGLDEQF
TRBJ1-1,TRBV4-1,12,ASSQGERRTEAF
TRBJ2-7,TRBV11-3,11,ASSRTDSYEQY
TRBJ1-6,TRBV7-6,12,ASSHSRGDSPLH
TRBJ2-3,TRBV7-2,14,ASSLYSGGGTDTQY
TRBJ2-5,TRBV11-3,14,ASSPRGGGPQETQY
TRBJ2-1,TRBV7-8,13,ASSPTSGGAYEQF
TRBJ2-7,TRBV5-6,14,ASSYIDDRGPYEQY
TRBJ1-1,TRBV19,12,ASSTIQGNTEAF
TRBJ2-5,TRBV18,15,ASSPASRDREGETQY
TRBJ1-2,TRBV19,13,ASSIGRESHYGYT
TRBJ2-1,TRBV6-2/TRBV6-3,12,ASSRGTSVVGRF
TRBJ2-7,TRBV7-8,14,ASSLVRGLPLREQY
TRBJ2-3,TRBV2,12,ASNVQLSTDTQY
TRBJ2-5,TRBV15,10,AAGTSEETQY
TRBJ2-7,TRBV10-1,12,ASSPGVRRYEQY